What follows are 20 T cell receptor beta chains derived from one specimen sequenced in a study of blood T cell repertoires in COVID-19. Profiled with immunoSEQ multiplex PCR; TCRdb holds only in-frame clones, not every one. The sample lists hundreds of thousands of clones, around 84% occurring once. Sequenced material: peripheral blood. The receptors were gathered from a woman older than 75 with active or convalescent COVID-19.

The chain combines TRBV28 with TRBJ2-5, with D tentatively TRBD1 (6 bases). CDR1 is MDHEN, CDR2 SYDVKM, per germline. CDR3 length: 16 amino acids. Trimming took off 7 bases at V and 1 base at J, with 19 bases between the two ends. The CDR3 DNA follows: TGTGCCAGCAAGGGCGGACAGAAAGTGTTCCAAGAGACCCAGTACTTC. This codes for CASKGGQKVFQETQYF.

The chain is built from TRBV24-1 and TRBJ2-3, with 9 bases aligning to TRBD2. The CDR3 has 16 amino acids. Germline CDR1 KGHDR, CDR2 SFDVKD. J gave up 1 base and V 3 bases, and 4 bases lay outside the gene matches. The CDR3 loop is CATSDPIAGGTDTQYF. The CDR3 coding sequence is TGTGCCACCAGTGATCCGATAGCGGGGGGCACAGATACGCAGTATTTT.

The CDR3 protein is CASSPRVEERGYNEQFF. CDR3 bases: TGTGCCAGCTCACCCAGGGTGGAGGAGCGGGGTTACAATGAGCAGTTCTTC. The V gene is TRBV18, the J gene TRBJ2-1; 7 positions agree with TRBD2. The V and J ends lost 3 bases and 4 bases, in that order; junction bases with no gene match: 12. The CDR3 contains 17 residues. Germline values: CDR1 KGHSH, CDR2 LQKENI.

The J gene is TRBJ1-1, the V gene TRBV10-3; weak D call: TRBD1 (5 bases). The CDR3 runs to 13 residues. CDR1 ENHRY and CDR2 SYGVKD come from the germline V gene. Trimming left V 7 bases short and J 2 bases short, with 11 bases between. This CDR3 reads CAITQGGNTEAFF. For the CDR3, the DNA is TGTGCCATCACCCAGGGTGGAAACACTGAAGCTTTCTTT.

The chain carries TRBV11-2 and TRBJ2-2; D is possibly TRBD1 (5 bases). The CDR3 has 11 amino acids. V lost 6 bases to trimming and J lost 6 bases, with 5 bases between them. Germline values: CDR1 SGHAT, CDR2 FQNNGV. The CDR3 nucleotides are TGTGCCAGCAGAGGGGCCGGGGAGCTGTTTTTT. Translation gives CASRGAGELFF.

The chain couples TRBV7-2 to TRBJ2-1; TRBD2 is a possible D gene (5 bases). The germline V and J ends were trimmed by 5 bases and 2 bases, with 13 bases remaining between them. This CDR3 comprises 15 residues. Germline CDR1 is SGHTA and CDR2 is FQGNSA. DNA of the CDR3: TGTGCCAGCAGCCAATCGGCCGGGACCTACAATGAGCAGTTCTTC. Its translation is CASSQSAGTYNEQFF.

The V gene is TRBV7-3, the J gene TRBJ1-2, with unresolved D. V lost 5 bases and J 5 bases, leaving 15 bases between the germline ends. The CDR3 is 14 amino acids. Germline lookup yields CDR1 SGHTA and CDR2 FQGTGA. The CDR3 protein is CASSPSDGLYGYTF. In nucleotides, the CDR3 is TGTGCCAGCAGCCCGAGCGACGGCCTTTATGGCTACACCTTC.

The V and J genes are TRBV30 and TRBJ1-5, with D maybe TRBD1 (5 bases). V was cut by 3 bases and J by 1 base, with 10 bases left in between. CDR1 is GTSNPN and CDR2 is SVGIG in the germline V gene (reference sequence). The length of the CDR3 is 14 residues. As DNA, the CDR3 is TGTGCCTGGAGCCAGGGAACGAGCAATCAGCCCCAGCATTTT. Its translation is CAWSQGTSNQPQHF.

The rearrangement links TRBV19 to TRBJ1-1; 10 positions match TRBD1. The CDR3 extends over 14 amino acids. J was trimmed by 4 bases and V by 5 bases; bases with no gene match: 4. CDR1 and CDR2 (germline): LNHDA, SQIVND (reference sequence). Here the CDR3 reads CASSRRTGGTEAFF. CDR3 bases: TGTGCCAGTAGTCGGAGGACAGGGGGCACTGAAGCTTTCTTT.

This rearrangement joins TRBV3-1 (or the pseudogene TRBV3-2) to TRBJ1-1; D ambiguous. CDR1 is LGHDT and CDR2 is YNNKEL in the germline V gene (reference sequence). The CDR3 consists of 15 residues. The V end lost 6 bases, the J end lost 1 base, and 15 bases lay between the germline ends. The chain's CDR3 is CASRSGPLGNTEAFF. DNA for the CDR3: TGTGCCAGCAGGAGCGGGCCTTTGGGGAACACTGAAGCTTTCTTT.

The gene calls are TRBV19 and TRBJ1-5; D is possibly TRBD1 (5 bases). Trimming left V 4 bases short and J 4 bases short, with 17 bases between. Germline V gene sequence: CDR1 LNHDA, CDR2 SQIVND (reference sequence). This CDR3 comprises 16 residues. Written as DNA, the CDR3 is TGTGCCAGTAGTAAACAGGCTGGAGTGTTGAATCAGCCCCAGCATTTT. Its protein product is CASSKQAGVLNQPQHF.

V is TRBV5-8 and J is TRBJ1-2; perhaps TRBD1 as D (5 bases). Germline V gives CDR1 SGHTS, CDR2 YDEGEE. V dropped 4 bases and J dropped 4 bases, with 11 bases sitting between them. The CDR3 loop spans 13 amino acids. The CDR3 region is CASSPRGAYGYTF. The CDR3, as DNA: TGTGCCAGCAGCCCCCGTGGGGCCTATGGCTACACCTTC. Combining the CDR3 with reference TRBV5-8 and TRBJ1-2 gives the whole variable domain EAGVTQSPTHLIKTRGQQATLRCSPISGHTSVYWYQQALGLGLQFLLWYDEGEERNRGNFPPRFSGRQFPNYSSELNVNALELEDSALYLCASSPRGAYGYTFGSGTRLTVV.

This CDR3 reads CASSFGDRYEQYF. The CDR3 DNA reads as TGCGCCAGCAGCTTTGGAGACCGCTACGAGCAGTACTTC. This chain connects TRBV5-1 to TRBJ2-7; D remains unclear. The length of the CDR3 is 13 residues. The germline V and J ends were trimmed by 2 bases and 3 bases, with 9 bases remaining between them. CDR1 is SGHRS, CDR2 YFSETQ, per germline.

This clone was seen only once. The chain uses TRBV28 and TRBJ1-1, with a weak D call TRBD1 (5 bases). Germline lookup yields CDR1 MDHEN and CDR2 SYDVKM. The CDR3 length is 15 residues. Trimming took 2 bases from V and 5 from J, leaving 15 bases between them. DNA of the CDR3: TGTGCCAGCAGTTTAGGGGGGGGATATGGGACTGAAGCTTTCTTT. Its translation is CASSLGGGYGTEAFF.

This clone was picked up one time. V gene TRBV19 combines with J gene TRBJ1-1; tentatively, D is TRBD1 (5 bases). Germline CDR1 reads LNHDA; CDR2 reads SQIVND (reference sequence). Trimming pared 5 bases from V and 6 bases from J, leaving 10 bases between. This CDR3 is 12 amino acids long. The CDR3 is CASSRLGAEAFF. In nucleotides, the CDR3 is TGTGCCAGTAGTCGCTTAGGGGCTGAAGCTTTCTTT.

The chain is built from TRBV7-3 and TRBJ2-5, with a possible D match to TRBD2 (5 bases). CDR1 and CDR2 (germline): SGHTA, FQGTGA. This CDR3 is built from 13 residues. V was clipped by 5 bases and J by 2 bases, with 9 bases between them. The CDR3: CASSPGNQETQYF. CDR3 nucleotide sequence: TGTGCCAGCAGCCCCGGGAATCAAGAGACCCAGTACTTC.

Here the CDR3 DNA reads TGCGCCAGCAGCACAGGACGGGCCTCTGGAAACACCATATATTTT. Translated: CASSTGRASGNTIYF. The chain is built from TRBV5-1 and TRBJ1-3; TRBD1 might be the D (5 bases). Germline CDR1 is SGHRS and CDR2 is YFSETQ. The CDR3 consists of 15 residues. V shed 4 bases and J shed 0 bases, with 11 bases lying between them.

This chain joins TRBV2 and TRBJ2-7, with 10 bases matching TRBD2. In germline, CDR1 is SNHLY, CDR2 FYNNEI. With 8 bases clipped from V and 5 bases from J, the junction kept 15 bases outside the gene matches. CDR3 length equals 16 residues. The CDR3 nucleotides are TGTGCCAGCGGGAGTTATGGAGCGGGAGGGCCACACGAGCAGTACTTC. Translating gives CASGSYGAGGPHEQYF.

The chain has TRBV3-1 (or the pseudogene TRBV3-2) and TRBJ2-1; 10 nucleotides agree with TRBD2. Germline values: CDR1 LGHDT, CDR2 YNNKEL (reference sequence). The CDR3 runs 19 residues. The junction had 27 bases not matched to a gene; V was cut back by 7 bases and J by 12 bases. Here the CDR3 DNA reads TGTGCCAGCAACAATGAGAACCAGCGGGGGGGTTCCCCAAGGGGTGTGCAGTTCTTC. Translation gives CASNNENQRGGSPRGVQFF.

The chain has TRBV5-1 and TRBJ1-5; 10 nucleotides align to TRBD1. The CDR3 has 16 residues. Germline values: CDR1 SGHRS, CDR2 YFSETQ. J gave up 0 bases and V 4 bases, and 4 bases lay outside the gene matches. CDR3 sequence reads: CASSPGTGDSNQPQHF. The CDR3 DNA reads TGCGCCAGCAGCCCTGGGACAGGGGATAGCAATCAGCCCCAGCATTTT.